A single sample gave rise to the 22 T cell receptor beta chains below, sequenced in a study of cytotoxic CD8 clonotypes in ibrutinib-treated CLL. The protocol was immunoSEQ multiplex PCR, while the TCRdb copy is restricted to in-frame clones and leaves out a portion. Of about 27,000 clones in the sample, around three quarters were seen once. This specimen consisted of PBMCs, obtained after 24 months of ibrutinib treatment. The receptors here all came from a human donor with chronic lymphocytic leukemia.

This clone was seen a handful of times. This chain links TRBV29-1 with TRBJ2-7; D could derive from TRBD1 or TRBD2 (5 bases each). The length of the CDR3 is 12 residues. Trimming removed 7 bases at V and 0 bases at J, with 10 bases between. The germline gives CDR1 SQVTM, CDR2 ANQGSEA. CDR3 nucleotides: TGCAGCGGGACCGGGACCTCCTACGAGCAGTACTTC. Amino acid sequence: CSGTGTSYEQYF.

The CDR3 DNA is TGCAGCGTTTCGCGACTAGTTCGGGAGACCCAGTACTTC. It encodes CSVSRLVRETQYF. J is TRBJ2-5 and V is TRBV29-1; D may be TRBD2 (6 bases). Trimming left V 5 bases short and J 5 bases short, with 15 bases between. The CDR3 spans 13 residues. The germline gives CDR1 SQVTM, CDR2 ANQGSEA.

The chain has TRBV29-1 and TRBJ1-1; possible D gene TRBD1, 6 bases. CDR1 and CDR2 from the germline V gene are SQVTM and ANQGSEA. This CDR3 region has 12 residues. V gave up 4 bases and J gave up 12 bases, with 18 bases separating them. CDR3 DNA sequence: TGCAGCGTTGGTCCCCAGACAGGTAGAACTTTCTTT. Its translation is CSVGPQTGRTFF.

This clone was seen a handful of times. V usage is TRBV30 and J usage is TRBJ2-7, with D unclear. V lost 1 base to trimming and J lost 6 bases, with 7 bases between them. Germline V lookup: CDR1 GTSNPN, CDR2 SVGIG (reference sequence). The CDR3 has 11 residues. The chain's CDR3 is CAWSGASEQYF. CDR3 DNA sequence: TGTGCCTGGAGTGGGGCGTCCGAGCAGTACTTC. Combining the CDR3 with reference TRBV30 and TRBJ2-7 gives the whole variable domain SQTIHQWPATLVQPVGSPLSLECTVEGTSNPNLYWYRQAAGRGLQLLFYSVGIGQISSEVPQNLSASRPQDRQFILSSKKLLLSDSGFYLCAWSGASEQYFGPGTRLTVT.

This clone was counted once. The V and J genes are TRBV10-2 and TRBJ2-1; 7 nucleotides match TRBD2. Germline trimming cut 9 bases from V and 7 bases from J; bases unmatched to any gene: 12. The germline V gene has CDR1 WSHSY and CDR2 SAAADI. The CDR3 extends over 14 amino acids. The CDR3 nucleotides are TGCGCCAGTACTACTTGGGGGGGGTCTAATGAGCAGTTCTTC. Its translation is CASTTWGGSNEQFF.

V usage is TRBV7-3 and J usage is TRBJ2-5; D uncertain. Trimming cost V 1 base and J 5 bases, with 8 bases left between them. The CDR3 contains 13 residues. Germline V gene data show CDR1 as SGHTA and CDR2 as FQGTGA. The CDR3 is CASSLMVSETQYF. The CDR3 DNA reads as TGTGCCAGCAGCTTAATGGTCTCTGAGACCCAGTACTTC.

The chain employs TRBV5-1 and TRBJ1-3, with D hard to call. The germline V gene encodes CDR1 SGHRS and CDR2 YFSETQ. This CDR3 is 14 amino acids long. The V and J ends lost 4 bases and 0 bases respectively, with 8 bases between them. The CDR3 spells CASSMDGSGNTIYF. For the CDR3, the DNA is TGCGCCAGCAGCATGGACGGCTCTGGAAACACCATATATTTT. The full variable domain, rest sourced from reference TRBV5-1 and TRBJ1-3, is KAGVTQTPRYLIKTRGQQVTLSCSPISGHRSVSWYQQTPGQGLQFLFEYFSETQRNKGNFPGRFSGRQFSNSRSEMNVSTLELGDSALYLCASSMDGSGNTIYFGEGSWLTVV.

The chain joins TRBV9 to TRBJ2-7; 9 bases are shared with TRBD2. CDR1 is SGDLS and CDR2 is YYNGEE in the germline V gene. The CDR3 runs 15 residues. After removal of 3 bases from V and 2 bases from J, the junction contained 6 bases not matched to a gene. The CDR3 sequence: CASSAERGETYEQYF. In DNA form, the CDR3 reads TGTGCCAGCAGCGCTGAGCGGGGGGAGACCTACGAGCAGTACTTC. Drawing the rest from reference TRBV9 and TRBJ2-7, the complete variable domain is DSGVTQTPKHLITATGQRVTLRCSPRSGDLSVYWYQQSLDQGLQFLIQYYNGEERAKGNILERFSAQQFPDLHSELNLSSLELGDSALYFCASSAERGETYEQYFGPGTRLTVT.

This chain joins TRBV29-1 and TRBJ2-1; TRBD1 matches 8 bases. There are 13 residues in the CDR3. The V and J ends lost 1 base and 8 bases, in that order; junction bases with no gene match: 4. Germline V gene lookup returns CDR1 SQVTM and CDR2 ANQGSEA. The CDR3 loop reads CSVEGTGRYEQFF. In nucleotides, the CDR3 is TGCAGCGTTGAAGGGACAGGGAGGTATGAGCAGTTCTTC.

This clone came up a few times. The CDR3 DNA reads as TGTGCCAGCAGTGAAAGGACGGGGGGGGCGTATGGACCGCAGTACTTC. Residues: CASSERTGGAYGPQYF. The chain links TRBV6-1 to TRBJ2-5; TRBD2 matches at 8 bases. The CDR3 is 16 residues long. Germline V gene data show CDR1 as MNHNS and CDR2 as SASEGT. Losses at the gene ends were 2 bases for V and 11 bases for J; bases not matched to a gene: 16.

The rearrangement joins TRBV30 to TRBJ1-3, with D unclear. From germline, CDR1 is GTSNPN and CDR2 SVGIG (reference sequence). This CDR3 region has 13 residues. V was cut by 0 bases and J by 5 bases, with 8 bases left in between. The CDR3 is CAWSVNQRNTIYF. CDR3 nucleotides: TGTGCCTGGAGTGTAAACCAACGAAACACCATATATTTT.

V gene TRBV19 combines with J gene TRBJ2-7; D is undetermined. Germline-derived CDR1 and CDR2 are LNHDA and SQIVND (reference sequence). V lost 5 bases and J lost 3, with 20 bases in between. The length of the CDR3 is 16 residues. The CDR3 protein is CASSAPKGAPIYEQYF. Written as DNA, the CDR3 is TGTGCCAGTAGTGCGCCAAAGGGTGCCCCCATCTACGAGCAGTACTTC.

This clone was recorded a few times. The J gene is TRBJ1-4, the V gene TRBV30; no reliable D call. This CDR3 contains 14 residues. Germline CDR1 reads GTSNPN; CDR2 reads SVGIG (reference sequence). V was cut by 4 bases and J by 8 bases, with 17 bases left in between. The CDR3 sequence: CAWIRDGVGEKLFF. The CDR3 DNA follows: TGTGCCTGGATACGAGATGGGGTCGGGGAAAAACTGTTTTTT.

This clone is judged medium-sized (0.01 to 0.1%). This chain uses TRBV6-1 with TRBJ1-5; D ambiguous. Per germline, CDR1 MNHNS and CDR2 SASEGT. Trimming left V 6 bases short and J 5 bases short, with 14 bases between. The length of the CDR3 is 14 residues. This CDR3 is CASRRYRGDQPQHF. The CDR3 bases are TGTGCCAGCAGACGGTATCGAGGCGATCAGCCCCAGCATTTT.

There are a few counts of this clone. This chain uses TRBV11-2 with TRBJ1-2; D is unclear. The germline V gene has CDR1 SGHAT and CDR2 FQNNGV. V was trimmed by 5 bases and J by 4 bases, leaving 11 bases between them. The CDR3 covers 13 residues. The CDR3 sequence is CASSPWTVYGYTF. Here the CDR3 DNA reads TGTGCCAGCAGCCCATGGACGGTCTATGGCTACACCTTC.

The rearrangement uses TRBV4-2 and TRBJ2-1, with 8 bases fitting TRBD2. Trimming cost V 1 base and J 9 bases; bases outside gene matches: 11. This CDR3 has 16 amino acids. The V gene's germline CDR1 is LGHNA and CDR2 YNFKEQ. The CDR3 loop reads CASSQGGGGPSSEQFF. The DNA for the CDR3 is TGTGCCAGCAGCCAAGGGGGCGGGGGGCCCAGCAGTGAGCAGTTCTTC.

This clone was seen more than once but under ten times. The chain has TRBV6-1 and TRBJ2-7, with 9 bases aligning to TRBD2. Germline loops: CDR1 MNHNS, CDR2 SASEGT. The V segment lost 4 bases and the J segment 3 bases; nucleotides outside the gene matches: 7. This CDR3 spans 15 amino acids. CDR3 DNA: TGTGCCAGCAGTGTATCTAGCGGGGCCAGCTACGAGCAGTACTTC. This codes for CASSVSSGASYEQYF.

The CDR3 region has the DNA TGTGCCAGCAGTCCCCTGACTAGCGGGGGAAATGAGCAGTTCTTC. Translation: CASSPLTSGGNEQFF. J is TRBJ2-1 and V is TRBV27, with 12 bases lining up with TRBD2. Trimming cost V 5 bases and J 7 bases; bases outside gene matches: 6. The CDR3 is made up of 15 amino acids. Germline assignment: CDR1 MNHEY and CDR2 SMNVEV (reference sequence).

This clone was seen just once. This CDR3 is CSVSGGRGNTEAFF. CDR3 in DNA: TGCAGCGTTTCAGGGGGCCGGGGTAACACTGAAGCTTTCTTT. V is TRBV29-1 and J is TRBJ1-1; TRBD1 agrees at 8 bases. Germline-derived CDR1 and CDR2 are SQVTM and ANQGSEA. V dropped 5 bases and J dropped 2; count of bases not matched to a gene: 7. The CDR3 extends over 14 amino acids.

The gene calls are TRBV5-4 and TRBJ2-3; TRBD2 agrees at 10 bases. Germline loops: CDR1 SGHNT, CDR2 YYREEE (reference sequence). J lost 5 bases, V lost 6 bases, and 9 bases had no gene match. There are 15 residues in the CDR3. CDR3 loop: CASTKQRGGKDTQYF. The CDR3 DNA follows: TGTGCCAGCACCAAGCAGCGGGGGGGCAAAGATACGCAGTATTTT.

This chain uses TRBV19 with TRBJ2-7, with D perhaps matching TRBD1 or TRBD2 (5 bases each). Trimming shortened V by 3 bases and J by 3 bases, and 12 bases separated the two germline ends. The CDR3 contains 14 residues. The germline V gene has CDR1 LNHDA and CDR2 SQIVND (reference sequence). Written as DNA, the CDR3 is TGTGCCAGTAGTATGGGGGACGGATACTACGAGCAGTACTTC. This encodes CASSMGDGYYEQYF.

This sequence joins TRBV29-1 and TRBJ2-3; D gene ambiguous. V was clipped by 8 bases and J by 2 bases, with 11 bases between them. Germline V gives CDR1 SQVTM, CDR2 ANQGSEA. The length of the CDR3 is 12 residues. The DNA of the CDR3 is TGCAGCTTCGCCCCAAACACAGATACGCAGTATTTT. Encoded protein: CSFAPNTDTQYF.